This T cell receptor beta chain was found in a study of cytomegalovirus exposure and HLA in healthy donors. In the study overall: The approximately 120 validation repertoires, a later analysis reported, used the same platform as the 550 to 700 repertoires from the first cohort. Overall study results and limits: Under in vitro conditions, a few CMV-associated chains were confirmed as specific for CMV antigens. Diagnosis of cytomegalovirus status made by the classifier reportedly showed high specificity and sensitivity. Generally TCR sequences proved uncommon, though certain public TCRs appeared in numerous donors.

The ends were cut back, 5 bases at V and 6 bases at J, with 14 bases in the middle. This CDR3 contains 13 residues. Germline V gene sequence: CDR1 MNHNY, CDR2 SVGAGI (reference sequence). On this clone: Its cognate antigen is unknown.

The table came from immunoSEQ multiplex PCR; TCRdb's copy has only in-frame clones and leaves some out. Among tens of thousands of clones, 85% to 95% were seen once, and the ten largest hold 0.6% to 0.7%. This chain links TRBV6-6 with TRBJ2-7; the D gene is possibly TRBD1 (6 bases). Sequences were obtained from PBMCs. This receptor was obtained from a woman aged 18-30 years in good health and CMV-seronegative. The CDR3 DNA is TGTGCCAGCAGTCCCCCGACAGGTCTCGAGCAGTACTTC. It specifies CASSPPTGLEQYF.